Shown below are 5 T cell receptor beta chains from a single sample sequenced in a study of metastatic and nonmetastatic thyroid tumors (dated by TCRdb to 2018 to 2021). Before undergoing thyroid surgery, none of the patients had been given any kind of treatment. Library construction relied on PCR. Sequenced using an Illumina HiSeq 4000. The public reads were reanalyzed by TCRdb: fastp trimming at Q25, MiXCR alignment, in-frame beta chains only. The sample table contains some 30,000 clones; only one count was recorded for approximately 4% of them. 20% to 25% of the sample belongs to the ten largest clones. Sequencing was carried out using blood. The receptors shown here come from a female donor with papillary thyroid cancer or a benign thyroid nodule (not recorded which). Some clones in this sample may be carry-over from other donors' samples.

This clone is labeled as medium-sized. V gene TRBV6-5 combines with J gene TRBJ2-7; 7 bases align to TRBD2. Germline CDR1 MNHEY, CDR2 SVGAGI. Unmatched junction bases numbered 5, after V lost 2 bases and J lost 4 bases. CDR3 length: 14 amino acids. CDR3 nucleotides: TGTGCCAGCAGTTACGGGGGGGGACCATACGAGCAGTACTTC. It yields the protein CASSYGGGPYEQYF.

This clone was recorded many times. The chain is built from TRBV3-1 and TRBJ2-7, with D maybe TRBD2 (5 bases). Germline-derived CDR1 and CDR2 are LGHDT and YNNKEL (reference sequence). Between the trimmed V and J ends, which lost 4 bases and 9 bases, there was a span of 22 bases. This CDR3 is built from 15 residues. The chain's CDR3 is CASSPKAGPYQGQYF. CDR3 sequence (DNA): TGTGCCAGCAGCCCGAAGGCGGGCCCCTATCAAGGGCAGTACTTC.

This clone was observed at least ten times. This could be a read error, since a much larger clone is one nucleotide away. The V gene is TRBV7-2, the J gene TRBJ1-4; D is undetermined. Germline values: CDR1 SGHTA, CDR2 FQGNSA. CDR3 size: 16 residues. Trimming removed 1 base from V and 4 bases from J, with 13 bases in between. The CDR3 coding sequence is TGTGCCAGCAGCTTAGAACTGGGCTTCGGTAATGAAAAACTGTTTTTT. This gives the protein CASSLELGFGNEKLFF.

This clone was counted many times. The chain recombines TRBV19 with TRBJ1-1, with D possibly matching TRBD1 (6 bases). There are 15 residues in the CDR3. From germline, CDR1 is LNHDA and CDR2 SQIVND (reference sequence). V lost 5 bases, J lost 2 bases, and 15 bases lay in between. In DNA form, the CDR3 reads TGTGCCAGTAGTGCCTTCGGGGGCCTTAACACTGAAGCTTTCTTT. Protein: CASSAFGGLNTEAFF.

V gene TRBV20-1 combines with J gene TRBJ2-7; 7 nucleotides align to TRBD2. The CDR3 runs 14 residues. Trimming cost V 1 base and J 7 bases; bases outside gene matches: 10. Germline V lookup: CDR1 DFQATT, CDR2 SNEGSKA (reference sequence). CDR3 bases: TGCAGTGCTAGAGCGGGGGGAGGCAGTGCAGAGCAGTACGTC. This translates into CSARAGGGSAEQYV.